This T cell receptor (beta chain) was observed in a study of T cells in Graves' hyperthyroidism and ophthalmopathy. Study-wide background: At initial diagnosis, before any treatment had begun, peripheral blood was obtained. Study findings and constraints: Most clonotypes expanded in thyroid above 0.001 were likewise present in blood.

Turning to this clonotype: Its specificity is not known.

Out of 10 ml of fresh peripheral blood came the PBMCs. The CDR3 is 24 residues long. Trimming removed 0 bases from V and 0 bases from J; junction bases left unmatched: 24. Germline CDR1 reads MNHEY; CDR2 reads SVGEGT. Using RNA transcripts as the source, TCR beta CDR3 regions were amplified. The HTBI primer set was used in a first-round RT-PCR of the TCR CDR3. TCRdb redid the calling of the multiplex PCR reads with MiXCR, one entry per CDR3 protein. Here the sample spans fewer than 200,000 distinct CDR3 sequences, 17% being singletons. Sample: blood. The origin of this receptor is a woman aged 45-65 years with Graves' hyperthyroidism. The J gene is TRBJ2-1, the V gene TRBV6-2 or TRBV6-3; 9 bases are a match to TRBD2. CDR3 in amino acids: CASSYSINQGGGDSGRGSYNEQFF. CDR3 nucleotides: TGTGCCAGCAGTTACTCGATTAACCAAGGTGGGGGGGATAGCGGGAGAGGCTCCTACAATGAGCAGTTCTTC.